These 4 T cell receptor beta chains were all obtained from the same sample, sequenced in a study of blood T cell repertoires in COVID-19 (dated by TCRdb to about 2020). The protocol used for the library was the immunoSEQ multiplex PCR assay. In TCRdb, the immuneACCESS table is reduced to in-frame sequences with V and J assigned. These tables do not hold every clone; where another copy was compared, an unresolved V gene accounts for under half, and the others remain unexplained. The sample records around 81,000 clones, about 83% of which are singletons. The ten largest clones take up roughly 41% of the sample. Sequenced sample: peripheral blood. These receptors originate from a man older than 75 with acute or convalescent COVID-19.

The rearrangement uses TRBV2 and TRBJ2-7; possibly TRBD2 for D (6 bases). Per germline, CDR1 SNHLY and CDR2 FYNNEI. V was trimmed by 4 bases and J by 2 bases, leaving 12 bases between them. The CDR3 covers 14 residues. CDR3: CASSADGGAYEQYF. In nucleotides, the CDR3 is TGTGCCAGCAGTGCCGACGGGGGAGCCTACGAGCAGTACTTC.

Only a few counts were recorded for this clone. One junction end disagrees with the germline gene, perhaps due to a read error. The rearrangement uses TRBV18 and TRBJ2-7; D perhaps matches TRBD1 (5 bases). The CDR3 runs to 15 residues. Germline lookup yields CDR1 KGHSH and CDR2 LQKENI. In DNA, the CDR3 is TGTGCCAGCTCGCCACGGGCGACAGACACAGGAGAGCAGTACTTC. Translated: CASSPRATDTGEQYF.

This clone was detected only once. The rearrangement joins TRBV4-3 to TRBJ1-4; 9 nucleotides line up with TRBD1. Germline CDR1 reads LGHNA; CDR2 reads YSLEER. The CDR3 is 16 amino acids. Trimming removed 6 bases from V and 6 bases from J; junction bases left unmatched: 11. The CDR3 coding sequence is TGCGCCAGCAGGCCCACACCGGGACAGGGAGATGAAAAACTGTTTTTT. Translated, it gives CASRPTPGQGDEKLFF.

The chain joins TRBV5-1 to TRBJ2-1, with no clear D. Germline V gene sequence: CDR1 SGHRS, CDR2 YFSETQ. The CDR3 spans 15 residues. The V end was cut by 3 bases, the J end by 7 bases, with 17 bases between. CDR3: CASSSDPIQTNEQFF. DNA of the CDR3: TGCGCCAGCAGCTCCGATCCAATACAAACGAATGAGCAGTTCTTC.